Presented here are 26 T cell receptor beta chains from one specimen sequenced in a study of technical replicates of blood from several donors. The assay was immunoSEQ multiplex PCR, and TCRdb's table has in-frame clones only and misses some. Found here are approximately 52,000 clones, about 93% of them singletons; the top ten hold 3% to 5%. Sequenced input: PBMCs. These receptors all come from a human donor in good health. Some clones in this sample may be carry-over from other donors' samples.

The J gene is TRBJ2-7, the V gene TRBV2; D may be TRBD2 (6 bases). This CDR3 spans 14 amino acids. Looked up from germline, CDR1 is SNHLY and CDR2 is FYNNEI. The V end lost 6 bases, the J end lost 0 bases, and 12 bases lay between the germline ends. The CDR3 loop reads CASSGSLSSYEQYF. DNA for the CDR3: TGTGCCAGCAGCGGGAGTCTTTCCTCCTACGAGCAGTACTTC.

V and J are TRBV5-6 and TRBJ1-3; D is possibly TRBD1 (6 bases). V was clipped by 0 bases and J by 2 bases, with 9 bases between them. Germline assignment: CDR1 SGHDT and CDR2 YYEEEE. The CDR3 covers 15 residues. DNA for the CDR3: TGTGCCAGCAGCTTGGGGGGGCTCACTGGAAACACCATATATTTT. Protein sequence: CASSLGGLTGNTIYF.

The V call is TRBV9, the J call TRBJ2-5, with a possible D match to TRBD1 (6 bases). CDR1 is SGDLS, CDR2 YYNGEE, per germline. V lost 3 bases to trimming and J lost 1 base, with 10 bases between them. The CDR3 is 14 amino acids. CDR3 nucleotides: TGTGCCAGCAGCGCGCGACAGGTCCAAGAGACCCAGTACTTC. The encoded protein is CASSARQVQETQYF.

The J gene is TRBJ2-7, the V gene TRBV5-4; maybe TRBD1 (6 bases). CDR1 is SGHNT and CDR2 is YYREEE in the germline V gene (reference sequence). This CDR3 comprises 12 residues. The V end was cut by 4 bases, the J end by 7 bases, with 12 bases between. CDR3 amino acids: CASSTGTLEQYF. The CDR3 DNA is TGTGCCAGCAGCACAGGGACACTGGAGCAGTACTTC. Based on the CDR3 plus reference TRBV5-4 and TRBJ2-7, the full variable domain is ETGVTQSPTHLIKTRGQQVTLRCSSQSGHNTVSWYQQALGQGPQFIFQYYREEENGRGNFPPRFSGLQFPNYSSELNVNALELDDSALYLCASSTGTLEQYFGPGTRLTVT.

The chain joins TRBV6-1 to TRBJ2-1; unclear D gene. The germline CDR1 and CDR2 sequences are MNHNS and SASEGT. The CDR3 sequence is 13 residues long. V lost 10 bases and J 4 bases, leaving 14 bases between the germline ends. The CDR3 DNA reads as TGTGCCACCTCAGACTGGTATTACAATGAGCAGTTCTTC. It is translated as CATSDWYYNEQFF.

V usage is TRBV5-4 and J usage is TRBJ2-7; D is perhaps TRBD2 (6 bases). CDR1 SGHNT and CDR2 YYREEE come from the germline V gene (reference sequence). V was clipped by 4 bases and J by 6 bases, with 17 bases between them. The CDR3 totals 14 residues. The CDR3: CASSRGGIRREQYF. The DNA for the CDR3 is TGTGCCAGCAGCCGGGGCGGGATCCGGCGCGAGCAGTACTTC.

This chain joins TRBV4-2 and TRBJ2-1, with TRBD2 matching over 7 bases. The germline V gene encodes CDR1 LGHNA and CDR2 YNFKEQ. The CDR3 runs to 14 residues. V shed 3 bases and J 7 bases; nucleotides not matched to a gene: 6. Here the CDR3 reads CASSQGGGGNEQFF. As DNA, the CDR3 is TGTGCCAGCAGCCAGGGCGGGGGTGGGAATGAGCAGTTCTTC.

The V and J genes are TRBV27 and TRBJ1-2, with a weak D call TRBD1 (5 bases). The length of the CDR3 is 13 residues. Trimming cost V 2 bases and J 3 bases, with 7 bases left between them. The germline CDR1 and CDR2 sequences are MNHEY and SMNVEV (reference sequence). This chain's CDR3 is CASSLGGDYGYTF. As DNA, the CDR3 is TGTGCCAGCAGTTTAGGGGGGGACTATGGCTACACCTTC.

In DNA form, the CDR3 reads TGTGCCAGCAGTGACGAGCGGTTCTCCTACAATGAGCAGTTCTTC. Protein product: CASSDERFSYNEQFF. This chain joins TRBV6-4 and TRBJ2-1; the D gene is possibly TRBD2 (5 bases). The V gene's germline CDR1 is MRHNA and CDR2 SNTAGT. This CDR3 is built from 15 residues. Trimming cost V 2 bases and J 0 bases, with 8 bases left between them.

The chain joins TRBV5-6 to TRBJ2-3, with 7 nucleotides matching TRBD1. Per the germline V gene, CDR1 is SGHDT and CDR2 is YYEEEE. J was trimmed by 2 bases and V by 1 base; bases with no gene match: 4. The CDR3 spans 15 residues. CDR3 sequence (DNA): TGTGCCAGCAGCTTGACAGGGGCCCTCACAGATACGCAGTATTTT. Encoded protein: CASSLTGALTDTQYF.

The rearrangement joins TRBV23-1 to TRBJ2-5, with a tentative D call TRBD1 (7 bases). TRBV23-1 is designated an ORF whose function remains uncertain. V shed 0 bases and J shed 3 bases, with 17 bases lying between them. The CDR3 consists of 17 residues. CDR3 residues: CASSQSSAGQSKETQYF. The CDR3 bases are TGCGCCAGCAGTCAATCCTCCGCGGGACAGAGCAAAGAGACCCAGTACTTC.

The chain combines TRBV2 with TRBJ2-7; possible D gene TRBD2, 6 bases. The CDR3 length is 13 residues. Germline V gives CDR1 SNHLY, CDR2 FYNNEI. V was clipped by 8 bases and J by 0 bases, with 11 bases between them. CDR3 residues: CASGGQDSYEQYF. CDR3 DNA sequence: TGTGCCAGCGGAGGGCAGGACTCCTACGAGCAGTACTTC.

The chain joins TRBV6-4 to TRBJ2-1; TRBD2 matches 11 bases. This CDR3 is 15 amino acids long. J was trimmed by 4 bases and V by 4 bases; bases with no gene match: 3. Germline loops: CDR1 MRHNA, CDR2 SNTAGT. CDR3 residues: CASSASGRHYNEQFF. The DNA of the CDR3 is TGTGCCAGCAGTGCTAGCGGGAGGCATTACAATGAGCAGTTCTTC.

The chain has TRBV5-4 and TRBJ2-7; 7 nucleotides line up with TRBD2. Per germline, CDR1 SGHNT and CDR2 YYREEE (reference sequence). The CDR3 extends over 15 amino acids. J was trimmed by 1 base and V by 0 bases; bases with no gene match: 4. This CDR3 is CASSLGFGGSYEQYF. CDR3 coding DNA: TGTGCCAGCAGCTTGGGCTTCGGGGGGTCCTACGAGCAGTACTTC.

The J gene is TRBJ2-1, the V gene TRBV10-3, with TRBD2 matching 12 bases. V shed 6 bases, J shed 6 bases, and the junction held 18 bases outside the gene matches. Per the germline V gene, CDR1 is ENHRY and CDR2 is SYGVKD. This CDR3 contains 19 residues. In DNA form, the CDR3 reads TGTGCCATCAGAGAACTTTCCCCAGGACTAGCGGGGCGAGGCAATGAGCAGTTCTTC. This sequence encodes CAIRELSPGLAGRGNEQFF.

This rearrangement joins TRBV5-1 to TRBJ2-2, with TRBD2 matching 10 bases. CDR3 length equals 14 residues. CDR1 and CDR2 (germline): SGHRS, YFSETQ. The V and J ends lost 5 bases and 6 bases, in that order; junction bases with no gene match: 4. The CDR3 reads CASSLAGVAGELFF. CDR3 DNA sequence: TGCGCCAGCAGTCTAGCGGGAGTGGCCGGGGAGCTGTTTTTT.

The chain joins TRBV4-2 to TRBJ2-3; 9 nucleotides agree with TRBD1. The CDR3 runs 16 residues. The germline V gene encodes CDR1 LGHNA and CDR2 YNFKEQ. Trimming at V came to 0 bases and at J to 3 bases, leaving 4 bases not matched to a gene. CDR3 nucleotide sequence: TGTGCCAGCAGCCAAGACGGGACAGGGAAAACAGATACGCAGTATTTT. This codes for CASSQDGTGKTDTQYF.

V usage is TRBV12-5 and J usage is TRBJ2-3; the match to TRBD2 covers 12 bases. The trim removed 0 bases at V and 4 bases at J, leaving 2 bases unmatched. This CDR3 has 16 residues. Per germline, CDR1 LGHNT and CDR2 FRNRAP. As DNA, the CDR3 is TGTGCTAGTGGTTTGGTACTAGCGGGGGGCGCAGATACGCAGTATTTT. Amino acid sequence: CASGLVLAGGADTQYF.

This clone appeared once. The chain has TRBV29-1 and TRBJ2-7, with 10 bases lining up with TRBD2. V lost 2 bases, J lost 2 bases, and 0 bases stayed unmatched. Germline loops: CDR1 SQVTM, CDR2 ANQGSEA. This CDR3 region has 13 residues. CDR3 residues: CSVELAGAYEQYF. The DNA of the CDR3 is TGCAGCGTTGAACTAGCGGGGGCCTACGAGCAGTACTTC.

This CDR3 is CSVGGREGAGETQYF. Here the CDR3 DNA reads TGCAGCGTTGGGGGACGGGAGGGCGCAGGAGAGACCCAGTACTTC. This rearrangement joins TRBV29-1 to TRBJ2-5, with 8 positions matching TRBD2. The CDR3 has 15 amino acids. The germline CDR1 and CDR2 sequences are SQVTM and ANQGSEA. J gave up 4 bases and V 4 bases, and 11 bases lay outside the gene matches.

The chain couples TRBV9 to TRBJ2-2; tentatively, D is TRBD1 (5 bases). The length of the CDR3 is 15 residues. The germline V and J ends were trimmed by 5 bases and 4 bases, with 15 bases remaining between them. Germline V gives CDR1 SGDLS, CDR2 YYNGEE. In DNA, the CDR3 is TGTGCCAGCAGTCGATCAGGGTCGGGCACCGGGGAGCTGTTTTTT. Residues: CASSRSGSGTGELFF.

The gene calls are TRBV6-5 and TRBJ2-4; 9 bases fit TRBD1. Germline trimming cut 6 bases from V and 4 bases from J; bases unmatched to any gene: 10. Germline-derived CDR1 and CDR2 are MNHEY and SVGAGI. The length of the CDR3 is 16 residues. The CDR3 loop is CASSYGQGPPKNIQYF. The CDR3 nucleotides are TGTGCCAGCAGCTACGGACAGGGGCCCCCAAAAAACATTCAGTACTTC.

This rearrangement joins TRBV27 to TRBJ1-5; a possible D gene is TRBD1 (6 bases). This CDR3 spans 14 amino acids. Germline CDR1 and CDR2: MNHEY and SMNVEV (reference sequence). Trimming removed 5 bases from V and 2 bases from J, with 10 bases in between. CDR3 sequence (DNA): TGTGCCAGCAGTCCAAACAGGGGCAATCAGCCCCAGCATTTT. Translating gives CASSPNRGNQPQHF.

This clone appeared a single time. CDR3 sequence (DNA): TGTGCCAGCAGCCTGGGGGGGGTCGGAGAAAAACTGTTTTTT. Amino acid sequence: CASSLGGVGEKLFF. This chain uses TRBV4-2 with TRBJ1-4; D might be TRBD1 (5 bases). V gave up 4 bases and J gave up 8 bases, with 14 bases separating them. Germline V CDR1 and CDR2: LGHNA, YNFKEQ. This CDR3 has 14 residues.

DNA for the CDR3: TGTGCCAGCAGCCCCGGTGGGGGCAGTGAAAAACTGTTTTTT. This translates into CASSPGGGSEKLFF. V gene TRBV7-9 combines with J gene TRBJ1-4, with a possible D match to TRBD1 (6 bases). The CDR3 is 14 amino acids. Deletions cut 5 bases from V and 7 bases from J, with 14 bases between. The germline V gene encodes CDR1 SEHNR and CDR2 FQNEAQ (reference sequence).

The CDR3 loop reads CAWSRATGGAFF. The CDR3 bases are TGTGCCTGGAGTAGAGCGACAGGGGGGGCTTTCTTT. V is TRBV30 and J is TRBJ1-1, with TRBD1 matching 9 bases. Germline CDR1 and CDR2: GTSNPN and SVGIG (reference sequence). Losses at the gene ends were 2 bases for V and 11 bases for J; bases not matched to a gene: 6. This CDR3 comprises 12 residues. Drawing the rest from reference TRBV30 and TRBJ1-1, the complete variable domain is SQTIHQWPATLVQPVGSPLSLECTVEGTSNPNLYWYRQAAGRGLQLLFYSVGIGQISSEVPQNLSASRPQDRQFILSSKKLLLSDSGFYLCAWSRATGGAFFGQGTRLTVV.